This T cell receptor (beta chain) is drawn from a study of blood T cell repertoires in COVID-19. From germline, CDR1 is SGHTA and CDR2 FQGTGA. The CDR3 totals 16 residues. V was pared by 3 bases and J by 8 bases, with 9 bases of the junction left unmatched. Only in-frame clones appear in the TCRdb table, and some are missing; sequencing was by immunoSEQ multiplex PCR. This sample has a few hundred thousand clones, with about 80% found just once. The material sequenced was peripheral blood. The receptor was isolated from a person aged 65 to 79 with COVID-19, enrolled during active disease. V gene TRBV7-3 combines with J gene TRBJ2-1; 11 bases line up with TRBD2. CDR3 DNA: TGTGCCAGCAGCTTTAGCGGGGGGGTCGGTACCTATGAGCAGTTCTTC. Its translation is CASSFSGGVGTYEQFF.